Sequencing of this T cell receptor beta chain was carried out in a study of blood T cell repertoires in COVID-19. Whole-study context: Donors in the United States, Italy and Spain gave samples during acute or convalescent COVID-19. T cells, B-cell-depleted T cells, or PBMCs provided the cDNA or gDNA that served as material.

Produced via immunoSEQ multiplex PCR; TCRdb's table is partial and in-frame only. Altogether almost 250,000 clones are present, more than 85% being singletons, with the ten largest covering 1.6%. This clone has only one observation. Trimming removed 2 bases from V and 8 bases from J, with 12 bases in between. The CDR3 has 13 amino acids. Germline V gene sequence: CDR1 MNHNY, CDR2 SVGAGI (reference sequence). The age range of participants was about 18 to 100 years, with residence in roughly 25 US areas. Among Cohort 3 donors, those recovered had two negative PCRs, clearance, or symptom resolution. The receptor was derived from a woman aged 50 to 60 who had recovered from COVID-19. The specimen sequenced was PBMCs or T cells enriched from blood (not recorded which). The J gene is TRBJ1-2, the V gene TRBV6-6, with D tentatively TRBD1 (6 bases). CDR3 amino acids: CASSYAGVGGYTF. The CDR3 region has the DNA TGTGCCAGCAGTTACGCAGGGGTCGGGGGCTACACCTTC.